Presented here are 26 T cell receptor beta chains from one specimen sequenced in a study of blood T cells in healthy people across ages. Alongside a J-beta primer mix, a sample-barcoded 5' primer served in a second PCR lasting about 7 to 12 cycles. TCRdb used MiXCR to reprocess the 5' RACE reads, holding one entry per CDR3 protein. The data hold more than 900,000 distinct CDR3 sequences, with around 25% observed a single time. In addition, the sample was reused for a study of T cells of mothers and their children.

The specimen sequenced was blood. These receptors originate from a girl aged 2-10 years in good health.

There are a few counts of this clonotype. V usage is TRBV9 and J usage is TRBJ2-1; TRBD2 matches 9 bases. This CDR3 region has 15 residues. V was clipped by 3 bases and J by 5 bases; unmatched bases: 6. Germline CDR1 reads SGDLS; CDR2 reads YYNGEE. This chain's CDR3 is CASSASGNGNNEQFF. CDR3 DNA: TGTGCCAGCAGCGCTAGCGGGAATGGGAACAATGAGCAGTTCTTC.

This sequence joins TRBV7-8 and TRBJ2-5; perhaps D is TRBD1 or TRBD2 (6 bases each). V was clipped by 3 bases and J by 2 bases, with 16 bases between them. The CDR3 has 16 amino acids. Germline V gives CDR1 SGHVS, CDR2 FQNEAQ. The CDR3 loop is CASSLGGQIPQETQYF. The CDR3, as DNA: TGTGCCAGCAGCTTGGGGGGCCAAATCCCTCAAGAGACCCAGTACTTC.

This clonotype has a handful of counts. The gene calls are TRBV7-9 and TRBJ2-5, with TRBD2 identical over 7 bases. This CDR3 spans 12 amino acids. V trimming: 3 bases; J trimming: 13 bases; junction bases outside the gene matches: 8. Germline V lookup: CDR1 SEHNR, CDR2 FQNEAQ (reference sequence). The CDR3 DNA sequence: TGTGCCAGCAGCTTCCTCGCGGGAGAACTGTACTTC. Protein sequence: CASSFLAGELYF.

The chain couples TRBV27 to TRBJ2-5, with unresolved D. The CDR3 runs to 13 residues. Germline V lookup: CDR1 MNHEY, CDR2 SMNVEV (reference sequence). The V and J ends lost 8 bases and 7 bases respectively, with 17 bases between them. CDR3 in DNA: TGTGCCAGCTCCCCGGTCTCAGGTGGGACCCAGTACTTC. Amino acids: CASSPVSGGTQYF.

V is TRBV6-5 and J is TRBJ2-2, with D perhaps given as TRBD1 or TRBD2 (6 bases each). Deletions cut 3 bases from V and 0 bases from J, with 17 bases between. CDR3 length: 18 amino acids. Looked up from germline, CDR1 is MNHEY and CDR2 is SVGAGI. CDR3 in DNA: TGTGCCAGCAGTTATGAACCTCAGGGGAGGACGAACACCGGGGAGCTGTTTTTT. Protein sequence: CASSYEPQGRTNTGELFF.

The chain employs TRBV11-2 and TRBJ2-5, with D possibly being TRBD2 (6 bases). Trimming stripped 1 base from V and 2 bases from J, with 14 bases between. CDR3 length: 16 residues. The germline V gene encodes CDR1 SGHAT and CDR2 FQNNGV. CDR3 residues: CASSLGITGDQETQYF. The DNA for the CDR3 is TGTGCCAGCAGCTTAGGCATTACGGGAGATCAAGAGACCCAGTACTTC.

This clonotype was found a few times. Written as DNA, the CDR3 is TGTGCCAGCAGCCGACCGGGGGACGCTTACGAGCAGTACTTC. This encodes CASSRPGDAYEQYF. The chain links TRBV7-9 to TRBJ2-5; tentative D call: TRBD2 (6 bases). The better agreement between TRBJ2-7 and the DNA end casts doubt on the J call. The V gene's germline CDR1 is SEHNR and CDR2 FQNEAQ (reference sequence). This CDR3 comprises 14 residues.

This clonotype was recorded a few times. The chain recombines TRBV28 with TRBJ2-1; D tentatively fits TRBD1 or TRBD2 (6 bases each). The DNA matches TRBJ2-5 better at its end, which makes the J call doubtful. Germline values: CDR1 MDHEN, CDR2 SYDVKM. The CDR3 totals 15 residues. The CDR3 DNA follows: TGTGCCAGCAGTACCTCCATGGGGGGCGAGGAGACCCAGTACTTC. Its protein product is CASSTSMGGEETQYF.

The J gene is TRBJ1-5, the V gene TRBV9, with unresolved D. With 3 bases removed from V and 0 bases from J, the gap between germline ends came to 19 bases. The CDR3 consists of 18 residues. Germline V gene sequence: CDR1 SGDLS, CDR2 YYNGEE. The CDR3 protein is CASSGDRIATYSNQPQHF. The DNA for the CDR3 is TGTGCCAGCAGCGGTGATAGAATAGCCACCTATAGCAATCAGCCCCAGCATTTT.

This clonotype came up a few times. V is TRBV15 and J is TRBJ1-1; D unresolved. The CDR3 runs to 14 residues. Looked up from germline, CDR1 is LNHNV and CDR2 is YYDKDF (reference sequence). V gave up 0 bases and J gave up 4 bases, with 9 bases separating them. CDR3 region: CATSRDLGPTEAFF. DNA for the CDR3: TGTGCCACCAGCAGAGATTTAGGGCCCACTGAAGCTTTCTTT.

Ten or more counts support this clonotype. The junction differs from germline at one of its ends, possibly a read error. The V and J genes are TRBV7-2 and TRBJ2-3, with D uncertain. CDR1 is SGHTA, CDR2 FQGNSA, per germline. The CDR3 length is 14 residues. CDR3 sequence: CASSLDGSTDTQYF. The CDR3 coding sequence is TGCGCCAGCAGCTTAGACGGAAGCACGGATACGCAGTATTTT.

This clonotype was seen more than once but under ten times. The V gene is TRBV20-1, the J gene TRBJ1-1; no definite D call. The CDR3 loop spans 14 amino acids. Germline assignment: CDR1 DFQATT and CDR2 SNEGSKA (reference sequence). V lost 4 bases, J lost 5 bases, and 17 bases lay in between. The CDR3 coding sequence is TGCAGTGCTAAATTAGGCGGGTTGGGAACTGAAGCTTTCTTT. This translates into CSAKLGGLGTEAFF.

The rearrangement joins TRBV3-1 to TRBJ1-1; no clear D gene. The germline V gene encodes CDR1 LGHDT and CDR2 YNNKEL (reference sequence). The CDR3 is 14 amino acids. Trimming took off 1 base at V and 6 bases at J, with 12 bases between the two ends. CDR3 region: CASSQVLGFAEAFF. CDR3 bases: TGTGCCAGCAGCCAAGTGCTGGGTTTCGCTGAAGCTTTCTTT.

The CDR3 here is CASSPPEGTQYF. Here the CDR3 DNA reads TGTGCCAGCTCACCACCGGAGGGGACCCAGTACTTC. The V gene is TRBV18, the J gene TRBJ2-5; perhaps TRBD2 as D (6 bases). The V gene lost 0 bases and the J gene lost 7 bases, with 6 bases spanning the gap. This CDR3 has 12 amino acids. CDR1 and CDR2 from the germline V gene are KGHSH and LQKENI.

The table lists this clonotype with a few counts. The chain employs TRBV5-1 and TRBJ1-2, with 7 bases fitting TRBD1. Trimming removed 4 bases from V and 5 bases from J; junction bases left unmatched: 17. The CDR3 is 17 amino acids. CDR1 is SGHRS, CDR2 YFSETQ, per germline. This CDR3 reads CASSPSTNRGLLYGYTF. CDR3 DNA sequence: TGCGCCAGCAGCCCTAGCACAAACAGGGGCCTCTTATATGGCTACACCTTC.

This clonotype was found a few times. The chain uses TRBV20-1 and TRBJ2-5; TRBD2 agrees at 8 bases. The end of the DNA aligns better with TRBJ2-1, so the J call may be wrong. Germline V gene sequence: CDR1 DFQATT, CDR2 SNEGSKA (reference sequence). The CDR3 loop spans 17 amino acids. CDR3 sequence: CSASRLRAGVGSDEQFF. The CDR3 DNA reads as TGCAGTGCTAGTCGGCTCCGAGCGGGAGTGGGTTCGGATGAGCAGTTCTTC.

This clonotype has at least ten counts. This chain connects TRBV9 to TRBJ2-7; D perhaps matches TRBD2 (6 bases). V shed 4 bases and J shed 3 bases, with 11 bases lying between them. Germline V lookup: CDR1 SGDLS, CDR2 YYNGEE. This CDR3 spans 13 amino acids. The CDR3: CASSPGSDYEQYF. Here the CDR3 DNA reads TGTGCCAGCAGCCCCGGGAGCGACTACGAGCAGTACTTC.

V is TRBV2 and J is TRBJ2-3; possibly TRBD2 for D (6 bases). The CDR3 runs to 17 residues. V lost 1 base, J lost 0 bases, and 14 bases lay in between. CDR1 and CDR2 (germline): SNHLY, FYNNEI. The CDR3 spells CASSEGVSGTSTDTQYF. Written as DNA, the CDR3 is TGTGCCAGCAGTGAAGGGGTTAGCGGAACTAGCACAGATACGCAGTATTTT.

This clonotype came up a few times. The genes are TRBV20-1 and TRBJ2-7; 11 nucleotides line up with TRBD2. Trimming at V came to 1 base and at J to 6 bases, leaving 8 bases not matched to a gene. Germline V gene data show CDR1 as DFQATT and CDR2 as SNEGSKA (reference sequence). The CDR3 length is 15 residues. CDR3 nucleotide sequence: TGCAGTGCTAGAGCTGATAGCGGGAGGGCCGCCGAGCAGTACTTC. This sequence encodes CSARADSGRAAEQYF.

This clonotype was counted at least ten times. V is TRBV24-1 and J is TRBJ1-1, with D perhaps matching TRBD1 (5 bases). This CDR3 is built from 14 residues. CDR1 and CDR2 (germline): KGHDR, SFDVKD. Trimming removed 4 bases at V and 10 bases at J, with 18 bases between. For the CDR3, the DNA is TGTGCCACCAGTGAAAAGCACGACAGCCCCGGAGCTTTCTTT. Translated, it gives CATSEKHDSPGAFF.

This clonotype was counted at least ten times. This chain connects TRBV12-3 or TRBV12-4 to TRBJ2-7; D uncertain. This CDR3 has 13 residues. Trimming shortened V by 1 base and J by 3 bases, and 7 bases separated the two germline ends. In nucleotides, the CDR3 is TGTGCCAGCAGTTTAGGGAACCTCTACGAGCAGTACTTC. Its translation: CASSLGNLYEQYF.

This clonotype has more than one count but fewer than ten. The chain joins TRBV7-2 to TRBJ2-2; D is uncertain. The V end was cut by 1 base, the J end by 7 bases, with 10 bases between. Germline V gives CDR1 SGHTA, CDR2 FQGNSA. CDR3 size: 14 residues. CDR3 region: CASSLEGRVGELFF. The CDR3 DNA follows: TGTGCCAGCAGCTTAGAGGGCAGAGTCGGGGAGCTGTTTTTT.

The chain couples TRBV7-2 to TRBJ2-1; TRBD2 matches 8 bases. Unmatched junction bases numbered 15, after V lost 5 bases and J lost 0 bases. This CDR3 contains 19 residues. Per germline, CDR1 SGHTA and CDR2 FQGNSA. In DNA, the CDR3 is TGTGCCAGCAGCGGGCGCCCAGCGGGGGCTCCCAGCTCCTACAATGAGCAGTTCTTC. Its protein is CASSGRPAGAPSSYNEQFF.

This clonotype has more than one count but fewer than ten. The chain recombines TRBV6-2 or TRBV6-3 with TRBJ1-5; D is unclear. Trimming removed 2 bases from V and 0 bases from J, with 14 bases in between. The CDR3 runs to 17 residues. Germline V gene lookup returns CDR1 MNHEY and CDR2 SVGEGT. For the CDR3, the DNA is TGTGCCAGCAGTTACCCATTCGGGGAAATTAGCAATCAGCCCCAGCATTTT. This encodes CASSYPFGEISNQPQHF.

This clonotype was found a few times. The chain uses TRBV19 and TRBJ1-1, with TRBD1 matching over 7 bases. The CDR3 runs to 18 residues. V shed 9 bases, J shed 0 bases, and the junction held 19 bases outside the gene matches. The germline V gene has CDR1 LNHDA and CDR2 SQIVND (reference sequence). Here the CDR3 DNA reads TGTGCCAGAGACACAGGGGCAGGGCGACCTACATTGAACACTGAAGCTTTCTTT. Its protein product is CARDTGAGRPTLNTEAFF. Based on the CDR3 plus reference TRBV19 and TRBJ1-1, the full variable domain is DGGITQSPKYLFRKEGQNVTLSCEQNLNHDAMYWYRQDPGQGLRLIYYSQIVNDFQKGDIAEGYSVSREKKESFPLTVTSAQKNPTAFYLCARDTGAGRPTLNTEAFFGQGTRLTVV.

This clonotype showed up just a few times. This chain links TRBV2 with TRBJ1-2; D not certain. CDR3 size: 13 residues. Trimming removed 2 bases at V and 4 bases at J, with 8 bases between. The germline CDR1 and CDR2 sequences are SNHLY and FYNNEI. The CDR3 sequence: CASSETVLYGYTF. The DNA for the CDR3 is TGTGCCAGCAGTGAAACAGTACTCTATGGCTACACCTTC. Supplemented by reference TRBV2 and TRBJ1-2, the full variable domain reads EPEVTQTPSHQVTQMGQEVILRCVPISNHLYFYWYRQILGQKVEFLVSFYNNEISEKSEIFDDQFSVERPDGSNFTLKIRSTKLEDSAMYFCASSETVLYGYTFGSGTRLTVV.